This T cell receptor (beta chain) appears in the sequencing data of a study of T-cell reconstitution after alpha-beta-depleted transplantation in children. Preparation of the TCRbeta library involved a method that used unique molecular identifiers. Each CDR3 protein is one row after TCRdb ran MiXCR on the PCR reads. The sample has about 420,000 distinct CDR3 sequences, about 11% seen once. This clonotype showed up just a few times. Sequencing used PBMCs from the stem cell graft donor, obtained from the stem cell graft. This sequence originates from a human donor who donated a stem cell graft to a child with acute myeloid leukemia.

In DNA, the CDR3 is TGTGCCAGCAGCTTGGCCCGAGACAGGTCTAGCACAGATACGCAGTATTTT. It yields the protein CASSLARDRSSTDTQYF. V gene TRBV5-6 combines with J gene TRBJ2-3; the D gene is possibly TRBD1 (6 bases). Trimming left V 0 bases short and J 0 bases short, with 14 bases between. CDR3 length: 17 amino acids. Germline loops: CDR1 SGHDT, CDR2 YYEEEE. Combining the CDR3 with reference TRBV5-6 and TRBJ2-3 gives the whole variable domain DAGVTQSPTHLIKTRGQQVTLRCSPKSGHDTVSWYQQALGQGPQFIFQYYEEEERQRGNFPDRFSGHQFPNYSSELNVNALLLGDSALYLCASSLARDRSSTDTQYFGPGTRLTVL.